The 15 T cell receptor beta chains below all came from one sample that was sequenced in a study of shared clonotypes between healthy human individuals. Generated by immunoSEQ multiplex PCR, the TCRdb table keeps only in-frame clones and is missing some. The table lists around 690,000 clones, less than 95% of them singletons. Source material: memory CD8+ T cells from PBMCs. Indicated subset: CD45RO+ cells pooled with CCR7-negative TemRA cells. The receptors were sampled from a man aged 18 to 35 in good health. Some clones in this sample may be carry-over from other donors' samples.

The rearrangement links TRBV27 to TRBJ1-2; D gene uncertain. This CDR3 comprises 16 residues. CDR1 MNHEY and CDR2 SMNVEV come from the germline V gene (reference sequence). The V end was cut by 6 bases, the J end by 5 bases, with 22 bases between. In DNA form, the CDR3 reads TGTGCCAGCAGAAGCGATTCGACATTTTCTTCGTATGGCTACACCTTC. This encodes CASRSDSTFSSYGYTF.

Points on this clone: Its ends do not fully match the called genes, so a read error is possible. The chain links TRBV15 to TRBJ2-7; TRBD1 agrees at 7 bases. The CDR3 sequence is 13 residues long. The germline V gene encodes CDR1 LNHNV and CDR2 YYDKDF (reference sequence). CDR3 residues: CATSRATDREPSF. DNA for the CDR3: TGTGCCACCAGCAGAGCGACCGACAGGGAGCCATCGTTC.

There are a few counts of this clone. The chain has TRBV20-1 and TRBJ1-2, with D unclear. Looked up from germline, CDR1 is DFQATT and CDR2 is SNEGSKA (reference sequence). The CDR3 runs to 11 residues. The V end was cut by 1 base, the J end by 8 bases, with 8 bases between. In DNA form, the CDR3 reads TGCAGTGCTAGAGTTAGGGAGGGCTACACCTTC. Protein: CSARVREGYTF.

This chain uses TRBV9 with TRBJ2-1; D uncertain. The V end was cut by 4 bases, the J end by 9 bases, with 11 bases between. The CDR3 is 12 amino acids. From germline, CDR1 is SGDLS and CDR2 YYNGEE. The CDR3 bases are TGTGCCAGCAGCCCGCTTTTGGGTGAGCAGTTCTTC. It translates to CASSPLLGEQFF. Full variable domain (missing parts from reference TRBV9 and TRBJ2-1): DSGVTQTPKHLITATGQRVTLRCSPRSGDLSVYWYQQSLDQGLQFLIQYYNGEERAKGNILERFSAQQFPDLHSELNLSSLELGDSALYFCASSPLLGEQFFGPGTRLTVL.

V and J are TRBV7-2 and TRBJ1-1; D gene ambiguous. V lost 5 bases and J lost 11, with 24 bases in between. Germline CDR1 and CDR2: SGHTA and FQGNSA. The CDR3 runs to 15 residues. This CDR3 is CASSPLAIVLDEAFF. The CDR3 coding sequence is TGTGCCAGCAGCCCCCTAGCGATCGTATTGGATGAGGCTTTCTTT.

This chain connects TRBV13 to TRBJ2-2; no definite D call. Trimming stripped 2 bases from V and 6 bases from J, with 10 bases between. Germline V gene sequence: CDR1 PRHDT, CDR2 FYEKMQ (reference sequence). The CDR3 has 14 amino acids. The CDR3 here is CASSLNQEAGELFF. CDR3 bases: TGTGCCAGCAGCTTAAACCAAGAGGCCGGGGAGCTGTTTTTT.

With regard to this clone: A much larger clone sits a single nucleotide away, making a read error possible. This chain links TRBV9 with TRBJ2-2, with 14 bases identical to TRBD2. The CDR3 is made up of 15 amino acids. Trimming at V came to 5 bases and at J to 5 bases, leaving 2 bases not matched to a gene. Per germline, CDR1 SGDLS and CDR2 YYNGEE. CDR3: CASRGTSGSTGELFF. The CDR3 DNA is TGTGCCAGCAGGGGGACTAGCGGGAGTACCGGGGAGCTGTTTTTT.

The chain has TRBV28 and TRBJ1-1; D might be TRBD1 (5 bases). The CDR3 runs 12 residues. Between the trimmed V and J ends, which lost 6 bases and 11 bases, there was a span of 16 bases. Germline CDR1 and CDR2: MDHEN and SYDVKM. The DNA of the CDR3 is TGTGCCAGCAGCCCCAGGGCGGGGAGGGCTTTCTTT. Translating it yields CASSPRAGRAFF.

The chain has TRBV6-8 and TRBJ2-1; TRBD2 aligns across 10 bases. CDR1 and CDR2 (germline): MNHGY, SAAAGT. The junction had 8 bases not matched to a gene; V was cut back by 4 bases and J by 2 bases. The CDR3 totals 17 residues. The CDR3 sequence: CASSSSLAGETYNEQFF. As DNA, the CDR3 is TGTGCCAGCAGTTCCTCGCTAGCGGGAGAGACCTACAATGAGCAGTTCTTC.

The J gene is TRBJ1-1, the V gene TRBV2; no reliable D call. Trimming took off 8 bases at V and 5 bases at J, with 15 bases between the two ends. The CDR3 runs to 13 residues. Germline-derived CDR1 and CDR2 are SNHLY and FYNNEI. The CDR3 DNA reads as TGTGCCAGCCGTCAAGGGCGGAGGACTGAAGCTTTCTTT. It translates to CASRQGRRTEAFF.

The chain couples TRBV11-2 to TRBJ2-1; D remains ambiguous. This CDR3 is 12 amino acids long. The germline CDR1 and CDR2 sequences are SGHAT and FQNNGV. V lost 5 bases and J 8 bases, leaving 10 bases between the germline ends. CDR3 DNA: TGTGCCAGCAGCCCCCCCTTGGATGAGCAGTTCTTC. This translates into CASSPPLDEQFF.

This chain joins TRBV7-9 and TRBJ2-1, with 9 bases identical to TRBD2. Germline CDR1 and CDR2: SEHNR and FQNEAQ (reference sequence). The CDR3 runs to 15 residues. With V trimmed by 2 bases and J by 8 bases, 7 bases remained unmatched. The CDR3 sequence: CASSLLSGSNHEQFF. DNA for the CDR3: TGTGCCAGCAGCTTACTTAGCGGGAGTAACCATGAGCAGTTCTTC.

J is TRBJ1-1 and V is TRBV2; the D gene is possibly TRBD1 (6 bases). The V end lost 3 bases, the J end lost 6 bases, and 11 bases lay between the germline ends. Germline CDR1 and CDR2: SNHLY and FYNNEI. This CDR3 comprises 13 residues. The CDR3 bases are TGTGCCAGCAGTGACAGGGGATCTGCTGAAGCTTTCTTT. This encodes CASSDRGSAEAFF.

The rearrangement links TRBV28 to TRBJ2-1, with D uncertain. The germline V and J ends were trimmed by 3 bases and 7 bases, with 7 bases remaining between them. Germline V lookup: CDR1 MDHEN, CDR2 SYDVKM. This CDR3 has 12 residues. The CDR3 nucleotides read TGTGCCAGCAGTTTGGACGGAAATGAGCAGTTCTTC. The encoded protein is CASSLDGNEQFF. The full variable domain, rest sourced from reference TRBV28 and TRBJ2-1, is DVKVTQSSRYLVKRTGEKVFLECVQDMDHENMFWYRQDPGLGLRLIYFSYDVKMKEKGDIPEGYSVSREKKERFSLILESASTNQTSMYLCASSLDGNEQFFGPGTRLTVL.

This rearrangement joins TRBV6-5 to TRBJ1-1; D call uncertain. This CDR3 spans 14 amino acids. Trimming removed 3 bases from V and 7 bases from J, with 15 bases in between. The V gene's germline CDR1 is MNHEY and CDR2 SVGAGI. The CDR3 is CASSYFGEKDEAFF. Written as DNA, the CDR3 is TGTGCCAGCAGTTATTTCGGGGAAAAGGATGAAGCTTTCTTT.